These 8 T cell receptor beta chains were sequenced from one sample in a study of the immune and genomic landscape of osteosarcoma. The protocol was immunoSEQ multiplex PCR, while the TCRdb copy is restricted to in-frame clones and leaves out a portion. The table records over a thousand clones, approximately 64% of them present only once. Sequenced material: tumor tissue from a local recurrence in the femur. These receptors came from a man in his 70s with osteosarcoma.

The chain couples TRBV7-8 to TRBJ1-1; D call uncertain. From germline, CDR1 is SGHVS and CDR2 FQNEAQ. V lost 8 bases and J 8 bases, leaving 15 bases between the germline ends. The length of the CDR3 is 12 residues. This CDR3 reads CASAPQEAEAFF. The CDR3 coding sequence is TGTGCCAGCGCTCCCCAGGAGGCAGAAGCTTTCTTT. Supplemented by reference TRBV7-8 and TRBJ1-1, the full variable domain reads GAGVSQSPRYKVAKRGQDVALRCDPISGHVSLFWYQQALGQGPEFLTYFQNEAQLDKSGLPSDRFFAERPEGSVSTLKIQRTQQEDSAVYLCASAPQEAEAFFGQGTRLTVV.

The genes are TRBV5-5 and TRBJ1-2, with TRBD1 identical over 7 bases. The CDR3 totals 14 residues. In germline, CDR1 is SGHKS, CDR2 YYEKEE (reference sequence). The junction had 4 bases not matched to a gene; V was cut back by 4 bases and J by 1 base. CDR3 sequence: CASSPQGLNYGYTF. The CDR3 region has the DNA TGTGCCAGCAGCCCACAGGGGCTTAACTATGGCTACACCTTC. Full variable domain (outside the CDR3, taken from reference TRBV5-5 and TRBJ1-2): DAGVTQSPTHLIKTRGQQVTLRCSPISGHKSVSWYQQVLGQGPQFIFQYYEKEERGRGNFPDRFSARQFPNYSSELNVNALLLGDSALYLCASSPQGLNYGYTFGSGTRLTVV.

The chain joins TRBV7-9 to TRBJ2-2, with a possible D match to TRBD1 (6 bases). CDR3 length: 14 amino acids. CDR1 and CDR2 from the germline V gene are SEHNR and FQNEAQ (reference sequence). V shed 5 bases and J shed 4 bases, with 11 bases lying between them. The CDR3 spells CASSRLTGTGELFF. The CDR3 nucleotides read TGTGCCAGCAGCCGTCTGACAGGCACCGGGGAGCTGTTTTTT.

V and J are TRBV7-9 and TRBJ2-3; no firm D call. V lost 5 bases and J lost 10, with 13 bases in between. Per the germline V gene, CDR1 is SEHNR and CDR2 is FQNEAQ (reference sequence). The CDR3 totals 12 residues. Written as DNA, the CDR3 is TGTGCCAGCAGCCCCGCTTTTTATGCGCAGTATTTT. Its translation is CASSPAFYAQYF.

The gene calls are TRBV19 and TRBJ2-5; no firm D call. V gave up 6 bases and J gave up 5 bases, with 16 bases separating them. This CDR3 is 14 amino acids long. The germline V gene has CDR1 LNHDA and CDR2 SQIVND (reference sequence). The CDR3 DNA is TGTGCCAGTAGCCAAGGCGGTAGGACGGAGACCCAGTACTTC. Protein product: CASSQGGRTETQYF.

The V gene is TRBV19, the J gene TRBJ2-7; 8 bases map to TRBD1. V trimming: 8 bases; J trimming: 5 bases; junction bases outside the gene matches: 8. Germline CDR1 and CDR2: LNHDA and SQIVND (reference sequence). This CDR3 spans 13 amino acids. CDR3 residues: CASSGQGVDEQYF. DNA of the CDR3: TGTGCCAGTTCCGGACAGGGCGTGGACGAGCAGTACTTC.

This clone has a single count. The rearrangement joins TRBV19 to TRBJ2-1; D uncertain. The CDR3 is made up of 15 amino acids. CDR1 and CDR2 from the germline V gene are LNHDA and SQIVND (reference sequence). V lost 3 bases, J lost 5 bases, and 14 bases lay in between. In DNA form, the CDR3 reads TGTGCCAGTAGTATGGACGCCCCGCCTGACAATGAGCAGTTCTTC. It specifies CASSMDAPPDNEQFF.

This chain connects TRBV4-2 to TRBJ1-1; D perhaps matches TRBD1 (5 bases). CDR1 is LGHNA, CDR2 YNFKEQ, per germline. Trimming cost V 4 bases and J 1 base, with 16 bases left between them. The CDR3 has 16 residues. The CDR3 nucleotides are TGTGCCAGCAGCCCACGGGTCGAGGGGCCGAACACTGAAGCTTTCTTT. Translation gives CASSPRVEGPNTEAFF.